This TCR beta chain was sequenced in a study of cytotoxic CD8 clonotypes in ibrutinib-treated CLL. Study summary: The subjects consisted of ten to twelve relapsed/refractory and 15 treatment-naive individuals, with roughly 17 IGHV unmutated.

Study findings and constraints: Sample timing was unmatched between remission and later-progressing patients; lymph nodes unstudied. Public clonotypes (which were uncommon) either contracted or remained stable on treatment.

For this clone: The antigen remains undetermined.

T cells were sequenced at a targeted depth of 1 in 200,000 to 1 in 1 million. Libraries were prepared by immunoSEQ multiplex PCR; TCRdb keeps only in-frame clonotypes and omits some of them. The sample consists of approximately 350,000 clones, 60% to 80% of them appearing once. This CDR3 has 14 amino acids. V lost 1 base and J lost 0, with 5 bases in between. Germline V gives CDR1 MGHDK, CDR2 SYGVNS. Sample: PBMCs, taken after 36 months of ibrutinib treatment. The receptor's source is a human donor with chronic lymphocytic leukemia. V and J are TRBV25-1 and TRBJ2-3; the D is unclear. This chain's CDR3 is CASSEFGSTDTQYF. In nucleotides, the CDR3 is TGTGCCAGCAGTGAATTTGGCAGCACAGATACGCAGTATTTT.